This TCR beta chain was sequenced in a study of blood T cell repertoires in COVID-19. The assay was immunoSEQ multiplex PCR, and TCRdb's table has in-frame clones only and misses some. The sample yields roughly 430,000 clones, roughly 90% seen once. V lost 1 base and J lost 0, with 13 bases in between. The V gene's germline CDR1 is LGHDT and CDR2 YNNKEL (reference sequence). This CDR3 contains 17 residues. This clone was found a few times. V usage is TRBV3-1 (or the pseudogene TRBV3-2) and J usage is TRBJ1-3; the D is unclear. Material: PBMCs or T cells enriched from blood (not recorded which). The TCR comes from a woman between 18 and 29 years old who had been exposed to COVID-19. The CDR3: CASSQVLLTGSGNTIYF. The CDR3 nucleotides read TGTGCCAGCAGCCAAGTTCTCTTGACGGGCTCTGGAAACACCATATATTTT.